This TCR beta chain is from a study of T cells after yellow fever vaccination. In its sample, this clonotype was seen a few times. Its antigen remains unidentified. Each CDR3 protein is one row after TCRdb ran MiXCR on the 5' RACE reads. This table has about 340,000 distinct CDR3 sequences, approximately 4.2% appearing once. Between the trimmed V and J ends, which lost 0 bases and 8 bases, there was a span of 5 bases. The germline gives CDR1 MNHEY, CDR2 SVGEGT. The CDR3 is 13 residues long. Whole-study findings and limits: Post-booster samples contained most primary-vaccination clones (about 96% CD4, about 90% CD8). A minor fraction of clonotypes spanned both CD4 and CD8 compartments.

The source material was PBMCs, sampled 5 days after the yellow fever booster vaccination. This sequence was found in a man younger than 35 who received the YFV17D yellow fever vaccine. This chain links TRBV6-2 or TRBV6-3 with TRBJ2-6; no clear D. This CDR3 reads CASSYSAPNVLTF. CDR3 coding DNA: TGTGCCAGCAGTTACTCGGCACCCAACGTCCTGACTTTC.